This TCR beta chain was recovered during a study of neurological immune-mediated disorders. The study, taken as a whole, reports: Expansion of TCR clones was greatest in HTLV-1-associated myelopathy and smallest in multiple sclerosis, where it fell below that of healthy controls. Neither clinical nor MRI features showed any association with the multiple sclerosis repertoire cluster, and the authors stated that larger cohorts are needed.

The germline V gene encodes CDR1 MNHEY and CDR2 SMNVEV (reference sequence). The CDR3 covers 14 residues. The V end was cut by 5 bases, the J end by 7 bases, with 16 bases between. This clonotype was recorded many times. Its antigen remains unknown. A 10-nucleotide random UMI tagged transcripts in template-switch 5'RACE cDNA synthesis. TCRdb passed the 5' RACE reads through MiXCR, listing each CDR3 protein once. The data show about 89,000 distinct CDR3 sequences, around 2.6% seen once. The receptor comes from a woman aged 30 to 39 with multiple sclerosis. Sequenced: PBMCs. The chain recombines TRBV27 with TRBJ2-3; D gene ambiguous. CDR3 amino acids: CASSLLDGPYTQYF. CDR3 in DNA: TGTGCCAGCAGTCTCCTGGACGGGCCTTATACGCAGTATTTT.